The source of this TCR beta chain is a study of spatial heterogeneity in lung cancer. Turning to the study itself: Sequencing covered available follow-up PBMC samples collected a median of about two years after resection. General study results and limits: More often at tumor resection than at routine follow-up, ubiquitous expanded tumor TCRs were detected in the blood.

V dropped 4 bases and J dropped 3 bases, with 5 bases sitting between them. Per germline, CDR1 SGHTA and CDR2 FQGTGA. The length of the CDR3 is 12 residues. Sample time point: blood at routine non-recurrence follow-up after resection. Whole RNA, which was extracted from tumor, nontumor lung tissue or frozen PBMC, was sequenced without any cell sorting. The study tagged each TCR cDNA molecule with a unique molecular identifier. TCRdb processed the 5' RACE reads anew with MiXCR; each CDR3 protein has one entry. The sample includes about 30,000 distinct CDR3 sequences, less than 6% of them seen just once. This clonotype was counted many times. Its antigen is not identified.

This specimen consisted of PBMCs, obtained at follow-up. This clonotype was obtained from a male donor with early-stage non-small cell lung cancer. V usage is TRBV7-3 and J usage is TRBJ2-3; D is ambiguous. Here the CDR3 reads CASSSRTDTQYF. The CDR3 bases are TGTGCCAGCAGCTCCAGGACAGATACGCAGTATTTT.